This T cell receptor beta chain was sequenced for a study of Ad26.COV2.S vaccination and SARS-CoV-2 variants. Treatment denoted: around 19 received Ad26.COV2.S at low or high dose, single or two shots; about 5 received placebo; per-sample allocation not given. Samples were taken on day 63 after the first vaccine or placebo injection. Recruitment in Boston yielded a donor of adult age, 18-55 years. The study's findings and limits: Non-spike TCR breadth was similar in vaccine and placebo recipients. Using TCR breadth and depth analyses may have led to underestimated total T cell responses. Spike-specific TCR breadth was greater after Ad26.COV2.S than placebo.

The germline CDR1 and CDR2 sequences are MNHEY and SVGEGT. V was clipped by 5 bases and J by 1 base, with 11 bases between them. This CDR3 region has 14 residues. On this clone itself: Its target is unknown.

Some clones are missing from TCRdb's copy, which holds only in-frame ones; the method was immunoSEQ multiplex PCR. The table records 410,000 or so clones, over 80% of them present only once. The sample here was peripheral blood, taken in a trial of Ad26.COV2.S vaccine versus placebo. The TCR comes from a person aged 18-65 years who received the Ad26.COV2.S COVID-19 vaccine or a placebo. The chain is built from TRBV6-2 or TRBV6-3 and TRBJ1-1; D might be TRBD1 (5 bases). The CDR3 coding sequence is TGTGCCAGCAGTGCCGCTGACAGGAACACTGAAGCTTTCTTT. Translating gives CASSAADRNTEAFF.